A single sample gave rise to the 20 T cell receptor beta chains below, sequenced in a study of T-cell memory formation after mild COVID-19. TCRdb itself ran the 5' RACE reads through MiXCR, one entry per CDR3 protein. The repertoire holds around 110,000 distinct CDR3 sequences, with about a sixth as singletons. Source material: PBMCs or a T cell subset sorted from them (not recorded which). The source of these receptors is an adult woman who had mild COVID-19 (a few samples of this study predate the infection). Cell type and time point are not known.

This sequence joins TRBV7-2 and TRBJ1-2; D is perhaps TRBD1 (5 bases). The CDR3 sequence is 15 residues long. Between the trimmed V and J ends, which lost 0 bases and 6 bases, there was a span of 14 bases. Germline assignment: CDR1 SGHTA and CDR2 FQGNSA. CDR3 protein: CASSLAPGLMHGYTF. Here the CDR3 DNA reads TGTGCCAGCAGCTTAGCCCCAGGGCTCATGCATGGCTACACCTTC. The complete variable domain, with remaining parts taken from reference TRBV7-2 and TRBJ1-2, reads GAGVSQSPSNKVTEKGKDVELRCDPISGHTALYWYRQSLGQGLEFLIYFQGNSAPDKSGLPSDRFSAERTGGSVSTLTIQRTQQEDSAVYLCASSLAPGLMHGYTFGSGTRLTVV.

This sequence joins TRBV29-1 and TRBJ2-3; D is unresolved. V was trimmed by 2 bases and J by 3 bases, leaving 3 bases between them. This CDR3 has 11 residues. Germline V gives CDR1 SQVTM, CDR2 ANQGSEA. CDR3 in DNA: TGCAGCGTTGAAAGTACAGATACGCAGTATTTT. This translates into CSVESTDTQYF.

V usage is TRBV4-1 and J usage is TRBJ2-3; D is possibly TRBD1 or TRBD2 (5 bases each). V lost 4 bases and J lost 1, with 9 bases in between. Germline V gene lookup returns CDR1 MGHRA and CDR2 YSYEKL. CDR3 length: 14 residues. The CDR3 DNA reads TGCGCCAGCAGCCCACCGGGACGCACAGATACGCAGTATTTT. Translated: CASSPPGRTDTQYF.

The chain employs TRBV7-2 and TRBJ2-1; 8 nucleotides align to TRBD2. Germline V gene lookup returns CDR1 SGHTA and CDR2 FQGNSA. CDR3 size: 16 residues. The V and J ends lost 3 bases and 1 base, in that order; junction bases with no gene match: 5. The CDR3 loop reads CASSFGREVSYNEQFF. CDR3 nucleotide sequence: TGTGCCAGCAGCTTTGGGCGGGAGGTATCCTACAATGAGCAGTTCTTC.

This chain connects TRBV9 to TRBJ2-7; perhaps TRBD2 as D (7 bases). Germline V lookup: CDR1 SGDLS, CDR2 YYNGEE. The CDR3 loop spans 16 amino acids. Deletions cut 3 bases from V and 5 bases from J, with 21 bases between. CDR3 amino acids: CASSEYNWEGVHEQYF. CDR3 nucleotide sequence: TGTGCCAGCAGCGAATACAATTGGGAGGGGGTCCACGAGCAGTACTTC.

This clonotype showed up many times. V and J are TRBV29-1 and TRBJ2-3; a weak D match, TRBD2 (6 bases). V lost 4 bases to trimming and J lost 0 bases, with 8 bases between them. This CDR3 spans 13 amino acids. Germline CDR1 and CDR2: SQVTM and ANQGSEA. DNA of the CDR3: TGCAGCGTTGCGGGAGACAGCACAGATACGCAGTATTTT. Protein: CSVAGDSTDTQYF.

This clonotype has at least ten counts. This rearrangement joins TRBV4-1 to TRBJ2-7; 7 bases map to TRBD1. Trimming cost V 4 bases and J 3 bases; bases outside gene matches: 9. The CDR3 loop spans 15 amino acids. The germline V gene encodes CDR1 MGHRA and CDR2 YSYEKL. This chain's CDR3 is CASSPGVAGGYEQYF. DNA for the CDR3: TGCGCCAGCAGCCCTGGGGTAGCAGGGGGCTACGAGCAGTACTTC.

Only a few counts were recorded for this clonotype. V gene TRBV12-3 or TRBV12-4 combines with J gene TRBJ2-1, with D possibly being TRBD1 or TRBD2 (5 bases each). The CDR3 is made up of 19 amino acids. V was cut by 5 bases and J by 4 bases, with 27 bases left in between. The CDR3 DNA reads as TGTGCCAGCAGTCCTAGGGACCTCACCATGCCCCTCCTTTACAATGAGCAGTTCTTC. Translated, it gives CASSPRDLTMPLLYNEQFF.

This clonotype has ten or more counts. V usage is TRBV9 and J usage is TRBJ2-1; D is perhaps TRBD2 (5 bases). The CDR3 loop spans 14 amino acids. The germline V gene encodes CDR1 SGDLS and CDR2 YYNGEE. V was pared by 0 bases and J by 3 bases, with 7 bases between. Here the CDR3 DNA reads TGTGCCAGCAGCGTAGGTGAGGGCTACAATGAGCAGTTCTTC. Residues: CASSVGEGYNEQFF.

The sample holds a few counts of this clonotype. The CDR3 is CSARPLGLLAGEGYEQFF. CDR3 nucleotides: TGCAGTGCTAGACCCCTCGGGTTACTAGCGGGGGAGGGCTATGAGCAGTTCTTC. The chain has TRBV20-1 and TRBJ2-1, with TRBD2 matching over 11 bases. The CDR3 length is 18 residues. The J segment lost 8 bases and the V segment lost 2 bases, leaving 17 bases of the junction unmatched. Germline lookup yields CDR1 DFQATT and CDR2 SNEGSKA (reference sequence).

This clonotype has just a few counts. The chain is built from TRBV9 and TRBJ2-1; 8 bases fit TRBD2. The CDR3 is 17 residues long. V gave up 1 base and J gave up 6 bases; unmatched junction bases: 12. The V gene's germline CDR1 is SGDLS and CDR2 YYNGEE. CDR3 protein: CASSVPSSGGPGNEQFF. The DNA for the CDR3 is TGTGCCAGCAGCGTACCCTCCTCGGGGGGGCCTGGCAATGAGCAGTTCTTC.

This clonotype was recorded many times. J is TRBJ2-1 and V is TRBV9; D is ambiguous. CDR3 size: 15 residues. Trimming left V 2 bases short and J 3 bases short, with 12 bases between. Germline CDR1 is SGDLS and CDR2 is YYNGEE. The CDR3 here is CASSVQGSLYNEQFF. The DNA for the CDR3 is TGTGCCAGCAGCGTGCAAGGTTCCCTCTACAATGAGCAGTTCTTC.

This clonotype was detected a few times. The chain recombines TRBV7-9 with TRBJ2-2, with D perhaps TRBD1 or TRBD2 (5 bases each). Deletions cut 5 bases from V and 3 bases from J, with 16 bases between. This CDR3 region has 16 residues. Germline V gene sequence: CDR1 SEHNR, CDR2 FQNEAQ (reference sequence). The DNA for the CDR3 is TGTGCCAGCAGCCCTCCGGGACGACAATACACCGGGGAGCTGTTTTTT. Amino acid sequence: CASSPPGRQYTGELFF.

The gene calls are TRBV9 and TRBJ1-1; D is uncertain. Germline V gene data show CDR1 as SGDLS and CDR2 as YYNGEE. Trimming shortened V by 3 bases and J by 4 bases, and 13 bases separated the two germline ends. CDR3 length equals 14 residues. DNA for the CDR3: TGTGCCAGCAGCGAGCCCGGGAGAGGCACTGAAGCTTTCTTT. This codes for CASSEPGRGTEAFF.

In this sample, this clonotype is medium-sized. The rearrangement uses TRBV15 and TRBJ2-1; maybe TRBD1 (6 bases). Per germline, CDR1 LNHNV and CDR2 YYDKDF (reference sequence). V shed 0 bases and J shed 7 bases, with 22 bases lying between them. The CDR3 is 18 residues long. CDR3 residues: CATSREGSWAGARNEQFF. In DNA, the CDR3 is TGTGCCACCAGCAGAGAAGGATCGTGGGCAGGGGCCCGTAATGAGCAGTTCTTC.

This clonotype was seen more than once but under ten times. The V gene is TRBV14, the J gene TRBJ1-3, with unresolved D. The CDR3 totals 17 residues. Trimming removed 3 bases at V and 0 bases at J, with 15 bases between. Germline V gene data show CDR1 as SGHDN and CDR2 as FVKESK. CDR3 amino acids: CASSHQKYSISGNTIYF. Written as DNA, the CDR3 is TGTGCCAGCAGCCATCAGAAGTACAGCATCTCTGGAAACACCATATATTTT.

The genes are TRBV9 and TRBJ1-6, with 8 bases fitting TRBD1. The V segment lost 3 bases and the J segment 0 bases; nucleotides outside the gene matches: 5. This CDR3 comprises 17 residues. Germline V gene lookup returns CDR1 SGDLS and CDR2 YYNGEE. The DNA for the CDR3 is TGTGCCAGCAGCGGGACAGGGATCAACTCCTATAATTCACCCCTCCACTTT. It yields the protein CASSGTGINSYNSPLHF.

The V and J genes are TRBV21-1 and TRBJ1-6; the table names TRBD1, a call not compared with the DNA. TRBV21-1 is flagged as a pseudogene. The CDR3 is 16 residues long. The CDR3 bases are TGTGCCAGCAGCAGCTTGGGGGGCACTGATAATTCACCCCTCCACTTT. Its translation: CASSSLGGTDNSPLHF.

The V gene is TRBV12-3 or TRBV12-4, the J gene TRBJ1-6, with D perhaps matching TRBD1 (5 bases). Trimming cost V 7 bases and J 5 bases, with 27 bases left between them. The CDR3 runs 19 residues. The CDR3 spells CASNFNKDLTVTDNSPLHF. The CDR3, as DNA: TGTGCCAGCAACTTCAATAAAGATTTGACAGTTACTGATAATTCACCCCTCCACTTT.

This clonotype has more than one count but fewer than ten. The CDR3 sequence: CASSPGTGGEDTQYF. CDR3 nucleotides: TGTGCCAGCTCACCGGGGACAGGGGGCGAAGATACGCAGTATTTT. The rearrangement joins TRBV18 to TRBJ2-3; 12 nucleotides line up with TRBD1. The V gene's germline CDR1 is KGHSH and CDR2 LQKENI. The trim removed 3 bases at V and 5 bases at J, leaving 3 bases unmatched. The CDR3 spans 15 residues.